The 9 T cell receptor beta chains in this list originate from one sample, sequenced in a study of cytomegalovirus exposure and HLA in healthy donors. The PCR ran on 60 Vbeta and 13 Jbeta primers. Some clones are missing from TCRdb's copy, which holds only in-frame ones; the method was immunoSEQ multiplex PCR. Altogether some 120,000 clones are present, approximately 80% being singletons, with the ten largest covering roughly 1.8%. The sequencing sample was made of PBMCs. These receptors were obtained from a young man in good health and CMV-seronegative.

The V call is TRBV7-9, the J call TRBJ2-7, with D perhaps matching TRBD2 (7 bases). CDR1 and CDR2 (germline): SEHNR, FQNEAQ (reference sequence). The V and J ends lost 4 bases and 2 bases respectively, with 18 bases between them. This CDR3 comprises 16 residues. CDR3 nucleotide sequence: TGTGCCAGCAGCTCCGGTGTGGGAGGGGGTGCCTACGAGCAGTACTTC. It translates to CASSSGVGGGAYEQYF.

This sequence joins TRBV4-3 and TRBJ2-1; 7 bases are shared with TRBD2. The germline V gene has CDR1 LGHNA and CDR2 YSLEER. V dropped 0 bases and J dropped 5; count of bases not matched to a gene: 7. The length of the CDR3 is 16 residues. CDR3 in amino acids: CASSQEGGSLNNEQFF. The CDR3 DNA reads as TGCGCCAGCAGCCAAGAGGGGGGGAGCCTAAACAATGAGCAGTTCTTC.

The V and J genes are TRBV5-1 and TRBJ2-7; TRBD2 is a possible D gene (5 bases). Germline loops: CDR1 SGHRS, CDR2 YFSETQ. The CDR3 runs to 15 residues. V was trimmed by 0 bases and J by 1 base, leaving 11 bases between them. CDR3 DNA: TGCGCCAGCAGCTTGGGAGGGTATTTGTCCTACGAGCAGTACTTC. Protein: CASSLGGYLSYEQYF.

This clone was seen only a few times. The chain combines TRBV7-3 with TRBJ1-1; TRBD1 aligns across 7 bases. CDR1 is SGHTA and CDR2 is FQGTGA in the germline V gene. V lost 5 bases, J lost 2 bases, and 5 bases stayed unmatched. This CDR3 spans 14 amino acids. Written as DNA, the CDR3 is TGTGCCAGCAGCCCGGACAGGATTAACACTGAAGCTTTCTTT. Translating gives CASSPDRINTEAFF.

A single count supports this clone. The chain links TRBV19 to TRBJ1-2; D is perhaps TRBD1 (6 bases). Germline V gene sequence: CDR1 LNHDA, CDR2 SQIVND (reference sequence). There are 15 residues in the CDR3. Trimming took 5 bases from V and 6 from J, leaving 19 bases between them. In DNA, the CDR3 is TGTGCCAGTAGTGCCTCATGGGGGGGCTCTGATGGCTACACCTTC. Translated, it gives CASSASWGGSDGYTF.

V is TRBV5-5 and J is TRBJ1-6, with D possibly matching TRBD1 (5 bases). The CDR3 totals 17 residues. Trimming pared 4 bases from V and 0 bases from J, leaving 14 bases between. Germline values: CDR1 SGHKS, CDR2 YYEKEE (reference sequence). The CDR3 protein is CASSPRDGSSYNSPLHF. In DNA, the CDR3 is TGTGCCAGCAGCCCACGGGACGGGAGCTCCTATAATTCACCCCTCCACTTT.

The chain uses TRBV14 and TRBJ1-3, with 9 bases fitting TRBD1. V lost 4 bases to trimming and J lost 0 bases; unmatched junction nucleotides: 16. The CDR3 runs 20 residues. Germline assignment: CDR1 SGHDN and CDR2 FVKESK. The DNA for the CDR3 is TGTGCCAGCAGCCGAATTGGACACGGGACAGGGTCTTCCTCTGGAAACACCATATATTTT. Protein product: CASSRIGHGTGSSSGNTIYF.

Here the CDR3 DNA reads TGTGCCAGCAGCTTGACGGGCGAGCAGTACTTC. As protein: CASSLTGEQYF. This chain connects TRBV7-9 to TRBJ2-7; D remains ambiguous. V gave up 3 bases and J gave up 6 bases, with 6 bases separating them. This CDR3 is 11 amino acids long. Per the germline V gene, CDR1 is SEHNR and CDR2 is FQNEAQ (reference sequence).

CDR3 sequence reads: CASSSGQLDTEAFF. Here the CDR3 DNA reads TGCGCCAGCAGCTCGGGACAGTTGGACACTGAAGCTTTCTTT. The chain recombines TRBV5-1 with TRBJ1-1; 7 bases align to TRBD1. Germline V CDR1 and CDR2: SGHRS, YFSETQ. Trimming cost V 3 bases and J 3 bases; bases outside gene matches: 5. The CDR3 covers 14 residues.